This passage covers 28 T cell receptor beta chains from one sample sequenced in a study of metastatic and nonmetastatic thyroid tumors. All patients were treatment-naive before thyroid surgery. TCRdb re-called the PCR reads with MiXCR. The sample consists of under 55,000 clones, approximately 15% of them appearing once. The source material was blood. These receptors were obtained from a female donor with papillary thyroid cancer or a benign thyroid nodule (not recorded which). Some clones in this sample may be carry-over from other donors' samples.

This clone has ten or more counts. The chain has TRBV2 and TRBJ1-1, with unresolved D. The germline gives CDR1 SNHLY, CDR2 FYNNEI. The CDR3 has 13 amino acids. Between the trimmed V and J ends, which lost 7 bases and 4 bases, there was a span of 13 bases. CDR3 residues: CASTLMGSTEAFF. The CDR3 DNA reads TGTGCCAGCACCCTAATGGGTAGCACTGAAGCTTTCTTT.

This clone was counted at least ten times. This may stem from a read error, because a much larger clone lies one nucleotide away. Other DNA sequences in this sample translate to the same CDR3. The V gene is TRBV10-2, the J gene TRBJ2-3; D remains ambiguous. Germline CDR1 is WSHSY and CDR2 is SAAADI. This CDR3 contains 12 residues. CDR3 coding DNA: TGCGCTAGCAGACGTTCCACAGATACGCAGTATTTT. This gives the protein CASRRSTDTQYF.

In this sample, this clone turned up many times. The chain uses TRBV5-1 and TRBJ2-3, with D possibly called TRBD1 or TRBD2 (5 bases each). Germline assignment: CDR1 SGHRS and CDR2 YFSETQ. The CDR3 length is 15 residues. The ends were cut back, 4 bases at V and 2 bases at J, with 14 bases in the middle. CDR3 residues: CASSVGATNTDTQYF. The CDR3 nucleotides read TGCGCCAGCAGCGTCGGGGCGACAAACACAGATACGCAGTATTTT.

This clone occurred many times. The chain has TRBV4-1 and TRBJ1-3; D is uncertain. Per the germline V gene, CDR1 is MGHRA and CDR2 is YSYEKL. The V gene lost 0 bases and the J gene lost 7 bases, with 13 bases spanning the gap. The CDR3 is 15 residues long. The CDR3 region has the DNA TGCGCCAGCAGCCAAGATCGCCAAATTCGGAACACCATATATTTT. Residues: CASSQDRQIRNTIYF.

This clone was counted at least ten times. In nucleotides, the CDR3 is TGTGCCACCGCCAAAACCGAGACCGCCACAGATACGCAGTATTTT. The encoded protein is CATAKTETATDTQYF. The chain couples TRBV24-1 to TRBJ2-3; D remains ambiguous. Germline V gene sequence: CDR1 KGHDR, CDR2 SFDVKD. Between the trimmed V and J ends, which lost 9 bases and 2 bases, there was a span of 17 bases. The CDR3 runs 15 residues.

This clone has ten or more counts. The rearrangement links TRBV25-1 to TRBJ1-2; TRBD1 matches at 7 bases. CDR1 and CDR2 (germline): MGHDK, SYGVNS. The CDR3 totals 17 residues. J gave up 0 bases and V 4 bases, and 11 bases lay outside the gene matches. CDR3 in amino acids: CASSGRGTASSNYGYTF. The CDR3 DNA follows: TGTGCCAGCAGTGGGCGCGGGACAGCCTCTTCTAACTATGGCTACACCTTC.

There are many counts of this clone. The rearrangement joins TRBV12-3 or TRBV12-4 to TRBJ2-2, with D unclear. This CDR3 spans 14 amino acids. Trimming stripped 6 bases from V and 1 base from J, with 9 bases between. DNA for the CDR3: TGTGCCAGCAGGCCTGACTGGAACACCGGGGAGCTGTTTTTT. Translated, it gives CASRPDWNTGELFF.

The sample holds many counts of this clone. In DNA form, the CDR3 reads TGTGCCATCAGTGAGTCGGGGGCGGATGGCTACACCTTC. This sequence encodes CAISESGADGYTF. The V and J genes are TRBV10-3 and TRBJ1-2; possible D gene TRBD1, 6 bases. The CDR3 contains 13 residues. The V end was cut by 0 bases, the J end by 6 bases, with 8 bases between. The germline V gene has CDR1 ENHRY and CDR2 SYGVKD.

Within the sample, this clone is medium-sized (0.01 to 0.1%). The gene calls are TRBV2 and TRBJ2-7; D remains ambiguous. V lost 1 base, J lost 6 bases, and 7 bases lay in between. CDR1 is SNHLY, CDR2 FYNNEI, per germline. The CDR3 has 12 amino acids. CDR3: CASSEGLGEQYF. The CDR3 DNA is TGTGCCAGCAGTGAAGGGTTGGGCGAGCAGTACTTC.

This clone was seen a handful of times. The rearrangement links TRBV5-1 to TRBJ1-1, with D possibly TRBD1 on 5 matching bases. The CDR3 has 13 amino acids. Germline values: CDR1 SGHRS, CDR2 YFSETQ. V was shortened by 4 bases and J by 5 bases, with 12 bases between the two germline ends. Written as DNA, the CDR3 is TGCGCCAGCAGCCGGTGGGGGAGTACTGAAGCTTTCTTT. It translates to CASSRWGSTEAFF.

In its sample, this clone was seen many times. CDR3 loop: CASSIRRSGTDTQYF. CDR3 coding DNA: TGTGCCAGTAGTATCCGGAGGAGCGGCACAGATACGCAGTATTTT. This chain links TRBV19 with TRBJ2-3, with D perhaps matching TRBD2 (5 bases). The CDR3 has 15 residues. The germline CDR1 and CDR2 sequences are LNHDA and SQIVND (reference sequence). Deletions cut 3 bases from V and 1 base from J, with 11 bases between.

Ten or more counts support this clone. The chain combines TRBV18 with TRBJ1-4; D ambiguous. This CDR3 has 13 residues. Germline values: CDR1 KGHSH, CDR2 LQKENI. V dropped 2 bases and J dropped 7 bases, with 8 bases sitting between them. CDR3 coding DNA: TGTGCCAGCTCACCAGGACTTGGTGAAAAACTGTTTTTT. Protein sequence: CASSPGLGEKLFF.

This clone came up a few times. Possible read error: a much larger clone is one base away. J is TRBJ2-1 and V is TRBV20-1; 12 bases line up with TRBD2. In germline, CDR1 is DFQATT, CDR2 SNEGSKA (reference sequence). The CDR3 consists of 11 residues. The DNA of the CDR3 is TGCATCCAACTAGCGGGAGGCCTAGAGTTCTTC. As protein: CIQLAGGLEFF.

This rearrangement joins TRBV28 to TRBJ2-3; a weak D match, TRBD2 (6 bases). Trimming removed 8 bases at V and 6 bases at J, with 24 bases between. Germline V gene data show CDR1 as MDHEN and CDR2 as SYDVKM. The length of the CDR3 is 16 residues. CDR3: CASWAGPAILDDTQYF. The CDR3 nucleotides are TGTGCCAGCTGGGCGGGACCCGCCATTTTGGATGATACGCAGTATTTT.

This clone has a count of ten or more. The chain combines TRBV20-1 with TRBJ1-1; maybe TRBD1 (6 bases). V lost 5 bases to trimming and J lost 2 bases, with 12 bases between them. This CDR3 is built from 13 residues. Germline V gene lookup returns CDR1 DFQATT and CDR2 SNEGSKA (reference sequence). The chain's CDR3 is CSARRGSNTEAFF. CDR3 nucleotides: TGCAGTGCTCGCAGGGGTTCTAACACTGAAGCTTTCTTT.

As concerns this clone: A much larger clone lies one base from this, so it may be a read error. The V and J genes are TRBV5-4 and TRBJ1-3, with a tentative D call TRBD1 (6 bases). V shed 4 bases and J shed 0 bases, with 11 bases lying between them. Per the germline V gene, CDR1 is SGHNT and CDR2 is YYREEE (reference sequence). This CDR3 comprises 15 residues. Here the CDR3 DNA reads TGTGCCAGCAGCCTGGACAGTGACTCTGGAAACACCATATATTTT. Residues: CASSLDSDSGNTIYF.

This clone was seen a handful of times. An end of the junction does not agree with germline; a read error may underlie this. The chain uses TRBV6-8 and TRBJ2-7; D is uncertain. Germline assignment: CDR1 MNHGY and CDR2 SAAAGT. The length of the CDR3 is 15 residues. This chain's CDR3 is CAISSYAPGGYEQYF. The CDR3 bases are TGTGCCATCAGTTCGTACGCCCCCGGCGGATACGAGCAGTACTTC.

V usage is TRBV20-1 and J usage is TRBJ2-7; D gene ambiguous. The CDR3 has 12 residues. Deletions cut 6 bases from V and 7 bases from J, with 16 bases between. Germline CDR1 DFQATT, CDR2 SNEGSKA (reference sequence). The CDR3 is CSATPNVGEQYF. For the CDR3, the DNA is TGCAGTGCCACACCCAATGTGGGTGAGCAGTACTTC.

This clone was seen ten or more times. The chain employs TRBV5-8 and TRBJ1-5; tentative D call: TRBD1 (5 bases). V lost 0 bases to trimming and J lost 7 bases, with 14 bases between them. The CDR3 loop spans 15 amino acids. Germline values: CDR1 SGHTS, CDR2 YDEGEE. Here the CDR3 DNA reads TGTGCCAGCAGCTTGGTTCCAGGGTCAGGCCAGCCCCAGCATTTT. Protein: CASSLVPGSGQPQHF.

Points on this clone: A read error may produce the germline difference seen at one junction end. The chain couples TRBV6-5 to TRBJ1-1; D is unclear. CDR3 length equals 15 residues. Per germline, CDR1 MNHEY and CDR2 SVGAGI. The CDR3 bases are TGTGCCAGAAGTTACTCCCCCACAGTGAACACTGAAGGTTTCTTT. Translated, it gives CARSYSPTVNTEGFF.

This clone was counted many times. The CDR3 nucleotides read TGTGCCAGCAAGGGGGATCATGAAAAACTGTTTTTT. It yields the protein CASKGDHEKLFF. The chain uses TRBV6-1 and TRBJ1-4; a possible D gene is TRBD1 (6 bases). The CDR3 has 12 amino acids. Trimming shortened V by 7 bases and J by 6 bases, and 9 bases separated the two germline ends. Per germline, CDR1 MNHNS and CDR2 SASEGT.

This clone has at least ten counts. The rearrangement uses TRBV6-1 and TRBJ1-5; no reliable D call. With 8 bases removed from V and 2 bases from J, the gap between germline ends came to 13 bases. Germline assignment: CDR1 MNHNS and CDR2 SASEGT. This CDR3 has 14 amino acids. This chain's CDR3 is CASLKEEGNQPQHF. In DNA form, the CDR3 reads TGTGCCAGCCTGAAAGAGGAAGGCAATCAGCCCCAGCATTTT.

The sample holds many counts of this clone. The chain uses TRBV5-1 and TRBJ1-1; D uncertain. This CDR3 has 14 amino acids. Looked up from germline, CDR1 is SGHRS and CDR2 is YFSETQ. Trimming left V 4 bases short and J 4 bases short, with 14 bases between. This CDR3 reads CASSPRAGGTEAFF. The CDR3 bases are TGCGCCAGCAGCCCGCGGGCGGGAGGCACTGAAGCTTTCTTT.

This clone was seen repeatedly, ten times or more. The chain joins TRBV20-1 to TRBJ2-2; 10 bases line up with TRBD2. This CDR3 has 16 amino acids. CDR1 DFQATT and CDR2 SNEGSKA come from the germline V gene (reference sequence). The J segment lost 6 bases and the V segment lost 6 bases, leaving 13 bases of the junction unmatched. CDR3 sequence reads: CSATASSGRPPGELFF. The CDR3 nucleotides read TGCAGTGCGACCGCTTCTAGCGGGAGACCACCCGGGGAGCTGTTTTTT.

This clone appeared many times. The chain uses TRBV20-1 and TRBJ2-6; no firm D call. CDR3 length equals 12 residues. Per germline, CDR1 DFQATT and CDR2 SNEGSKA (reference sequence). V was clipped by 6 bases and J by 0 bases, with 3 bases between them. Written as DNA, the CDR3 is TGCAGTGCCAACTCTGGGGCCAACGTCCTGACTTTC. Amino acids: CSANSGANVLTF.

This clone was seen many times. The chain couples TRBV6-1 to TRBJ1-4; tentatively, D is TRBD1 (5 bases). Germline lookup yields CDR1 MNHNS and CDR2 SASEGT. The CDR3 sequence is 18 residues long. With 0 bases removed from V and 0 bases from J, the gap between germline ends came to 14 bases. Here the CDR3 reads CASSEAVKGLATNEKLFF. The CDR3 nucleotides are TGTGCCAGCAGTGAAGCGGTCAAGGGACTAGCAACTAATGAAAAACTGTTTTTT.

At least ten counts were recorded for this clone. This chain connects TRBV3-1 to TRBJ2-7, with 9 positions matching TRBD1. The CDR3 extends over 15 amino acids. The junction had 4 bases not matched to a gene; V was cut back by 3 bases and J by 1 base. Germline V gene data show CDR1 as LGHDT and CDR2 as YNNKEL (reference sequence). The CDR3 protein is CASSHSGTGSYEQYF. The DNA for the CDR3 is TGTGCCAGCAGCCATTCCGGGACAGGGTCCTACGAGCAGTACTTC.

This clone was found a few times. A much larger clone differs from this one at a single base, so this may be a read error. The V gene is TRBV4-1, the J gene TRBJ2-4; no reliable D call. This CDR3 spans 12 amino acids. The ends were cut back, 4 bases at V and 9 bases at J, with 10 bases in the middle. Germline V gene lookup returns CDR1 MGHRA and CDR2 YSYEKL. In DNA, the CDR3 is TGCGCCAGCAGCCTTCCCCCCTGCATTCAGTACTTC. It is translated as CASSLPPCIQYF.